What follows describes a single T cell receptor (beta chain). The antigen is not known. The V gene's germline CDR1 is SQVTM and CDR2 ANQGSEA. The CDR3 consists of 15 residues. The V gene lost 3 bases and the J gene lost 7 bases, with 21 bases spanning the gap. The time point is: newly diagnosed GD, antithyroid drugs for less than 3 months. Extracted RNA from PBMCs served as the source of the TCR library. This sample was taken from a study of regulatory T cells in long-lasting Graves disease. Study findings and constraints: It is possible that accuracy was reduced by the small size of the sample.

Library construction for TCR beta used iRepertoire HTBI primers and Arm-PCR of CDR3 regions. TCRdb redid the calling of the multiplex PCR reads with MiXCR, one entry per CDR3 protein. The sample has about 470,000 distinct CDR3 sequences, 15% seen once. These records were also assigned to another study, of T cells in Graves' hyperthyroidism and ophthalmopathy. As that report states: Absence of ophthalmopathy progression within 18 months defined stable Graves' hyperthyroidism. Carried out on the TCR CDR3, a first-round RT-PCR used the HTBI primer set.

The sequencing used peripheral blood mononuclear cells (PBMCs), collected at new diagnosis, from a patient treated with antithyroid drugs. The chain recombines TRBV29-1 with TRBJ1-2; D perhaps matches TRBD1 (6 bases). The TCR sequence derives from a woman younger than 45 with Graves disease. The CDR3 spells CSVEGQLKGGGGYTF. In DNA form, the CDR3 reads TGCAGCGTTGAGGGCCAGCTTAAGGGGGGTGGTGGCTACACCTTC.